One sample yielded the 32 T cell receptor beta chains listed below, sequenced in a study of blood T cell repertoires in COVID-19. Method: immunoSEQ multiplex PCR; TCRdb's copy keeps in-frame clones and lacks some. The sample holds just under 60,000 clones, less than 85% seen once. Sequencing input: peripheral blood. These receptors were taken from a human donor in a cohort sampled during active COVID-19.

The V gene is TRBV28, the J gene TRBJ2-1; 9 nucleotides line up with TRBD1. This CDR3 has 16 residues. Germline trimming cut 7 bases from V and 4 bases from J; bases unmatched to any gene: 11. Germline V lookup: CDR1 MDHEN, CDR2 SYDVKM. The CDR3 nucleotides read TGTGCCAGCACCCATCTGGGGGACAGGGTATACAATGAGCAGTTCTTC. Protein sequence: CASTHLGDRVYNEQFF.

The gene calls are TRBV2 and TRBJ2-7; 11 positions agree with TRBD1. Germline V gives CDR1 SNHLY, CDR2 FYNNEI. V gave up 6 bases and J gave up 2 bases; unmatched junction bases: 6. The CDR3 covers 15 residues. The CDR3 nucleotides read TGTGCCAGCAGGGACCCGGACAGGGGGCCCTACGAGCAGTACTTC. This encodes CASRDPDRGPYEQYF.

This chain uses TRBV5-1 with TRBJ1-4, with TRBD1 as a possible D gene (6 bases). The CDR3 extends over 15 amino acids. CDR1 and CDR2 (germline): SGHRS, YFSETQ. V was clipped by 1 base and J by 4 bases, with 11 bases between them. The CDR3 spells CASSLNSGVNEKLFF. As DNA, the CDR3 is TGCGCCAGCAGCTTGAACTCAGGGGTTAATGAAAAACTGTTTTTT.

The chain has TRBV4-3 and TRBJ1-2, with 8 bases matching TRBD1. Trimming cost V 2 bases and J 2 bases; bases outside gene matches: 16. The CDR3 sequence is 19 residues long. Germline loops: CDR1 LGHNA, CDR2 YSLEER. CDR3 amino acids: CASSQRLETGVGWNYGYTF. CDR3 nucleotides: TGCGCCAGCAGCCAACGTTTGGAGACAGGGGTTGGGTGGAACTATGGCTACACCTTC.

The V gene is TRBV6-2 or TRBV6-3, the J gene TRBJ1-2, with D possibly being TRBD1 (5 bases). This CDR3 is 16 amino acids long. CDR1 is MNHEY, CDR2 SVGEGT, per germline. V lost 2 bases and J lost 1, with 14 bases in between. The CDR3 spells CASSYPWQGDNYGYTF. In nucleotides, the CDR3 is TGTGCCAGCAGTTACCCGTGGCAGGGCGATAACTATGGCTACACCTTC.

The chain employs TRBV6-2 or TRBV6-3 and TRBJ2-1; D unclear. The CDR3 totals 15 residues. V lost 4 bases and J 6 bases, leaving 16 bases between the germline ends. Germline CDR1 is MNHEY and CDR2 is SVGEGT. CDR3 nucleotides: TGTGCCAGCAGTTCGTGGCTAGTCTCTTCCAATGAGCAGTTCTTC. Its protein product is CASSSWLVSSNEQFF.

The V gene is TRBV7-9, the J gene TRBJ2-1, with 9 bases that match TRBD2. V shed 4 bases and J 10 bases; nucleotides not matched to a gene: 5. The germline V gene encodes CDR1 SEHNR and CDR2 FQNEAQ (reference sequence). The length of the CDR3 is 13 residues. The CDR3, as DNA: TGTGCCAGCAGCTCCAAAACTAGCGGGGAGCAGTTCTTC. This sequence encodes CASSSKTSGEQFF.

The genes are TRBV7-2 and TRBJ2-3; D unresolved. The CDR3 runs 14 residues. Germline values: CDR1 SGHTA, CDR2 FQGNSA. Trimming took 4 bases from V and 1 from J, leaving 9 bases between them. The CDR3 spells CASSSTRGTDTQYF. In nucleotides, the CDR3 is TGTGCCAGCAGCTCCACTCGGGGCACAGATACGCAGTATTTT.

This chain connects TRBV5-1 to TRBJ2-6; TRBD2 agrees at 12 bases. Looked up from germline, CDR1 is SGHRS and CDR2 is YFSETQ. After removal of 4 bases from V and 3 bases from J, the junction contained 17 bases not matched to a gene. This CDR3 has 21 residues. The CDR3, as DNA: TGCGCCAGCAGCCACGGGACAGTACAAGCTAGCGGGAGGGTTGGGGCCAACGTCCTGACTTTC. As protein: CASSHGTVQASGRVGANVLTF.

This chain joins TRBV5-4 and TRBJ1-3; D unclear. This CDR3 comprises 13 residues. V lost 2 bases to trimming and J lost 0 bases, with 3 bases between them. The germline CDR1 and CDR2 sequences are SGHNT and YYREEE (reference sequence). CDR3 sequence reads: CASSFNSGNTIYF. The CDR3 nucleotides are TGTGCCAGCAGCTTTAACTCTGGAAACACCATATATTTT.

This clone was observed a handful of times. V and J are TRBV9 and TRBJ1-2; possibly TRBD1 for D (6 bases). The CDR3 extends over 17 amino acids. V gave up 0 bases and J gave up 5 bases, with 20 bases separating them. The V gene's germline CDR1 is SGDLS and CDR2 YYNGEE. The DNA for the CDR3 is TGTGCCAGCAGCGTAGGAGGGCTCGTTGACAGGAATTATGGCTACACCTTC. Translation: CASSVGGLVDRNYGYTF.

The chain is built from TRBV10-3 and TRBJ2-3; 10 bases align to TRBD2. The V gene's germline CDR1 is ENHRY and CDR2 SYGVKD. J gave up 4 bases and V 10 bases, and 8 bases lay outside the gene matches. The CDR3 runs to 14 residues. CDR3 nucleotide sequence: TGTGCCAGTTCTAGCGGGAGATCATCAGATACGCAGTATTTT. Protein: CASSSGRSSDTQYF.

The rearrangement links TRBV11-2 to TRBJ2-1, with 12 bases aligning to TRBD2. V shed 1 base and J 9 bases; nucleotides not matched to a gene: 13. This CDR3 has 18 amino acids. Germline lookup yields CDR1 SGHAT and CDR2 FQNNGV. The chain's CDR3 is CASSLGPSGRARRSEQFF. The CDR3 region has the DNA TGTGCCAGCAGCTTAGGGCCTAGCGGGAGGGCCCGCCGTAGTGAGCAGTTCTTC.

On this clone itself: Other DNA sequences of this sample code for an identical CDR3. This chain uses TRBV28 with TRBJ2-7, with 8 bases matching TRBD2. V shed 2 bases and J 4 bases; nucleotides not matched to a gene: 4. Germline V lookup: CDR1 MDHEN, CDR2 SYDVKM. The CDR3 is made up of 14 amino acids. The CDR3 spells CASSLSGRDYEQYF. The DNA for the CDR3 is TGTGCCAGCAGTTTAAGCGGGAGAGATTACGAGCAGTACTTC.

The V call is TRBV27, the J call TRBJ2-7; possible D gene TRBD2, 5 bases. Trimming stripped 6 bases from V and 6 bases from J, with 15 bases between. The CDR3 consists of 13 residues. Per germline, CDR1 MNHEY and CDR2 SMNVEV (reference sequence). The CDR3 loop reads CASRSTGIGEQYF. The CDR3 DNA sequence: TGTGCCAGCAGGTCTACCGGGATAGGCGAGCAGTACTTC.

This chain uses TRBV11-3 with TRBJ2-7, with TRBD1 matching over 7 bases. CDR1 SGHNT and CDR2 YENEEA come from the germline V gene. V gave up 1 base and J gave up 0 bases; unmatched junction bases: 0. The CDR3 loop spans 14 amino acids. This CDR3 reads CASSLGDSSYEQYF. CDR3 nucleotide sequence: TGTGCCAGCAGCTTAGGGGACAGCTCCTACGAGCAGTACTTC.

The CDR3 DNA reads as TGTGCCAGCAGCTTGGGTGTGACTCCTGTGGAGCCCCAGCATTTT. It encodes CASSLGVTPVEPQHF. The genes are TRBV5-6 and TRBJ1-5, with D hard to call. The V end was cut by 0 bases, the J end by 8 bases, with 15 bases between. CDR3 size: 15 residues. From germline, CDR1 is SGHDT and CDR2 YYEEEE. The complete variable domain, with remaining parts taken from reference TRBV5-6 and TRBJ1-5, reads DAGVTQSPTHLIKTRGQQVTLRCSPKSGHDTVSWYQQALGQGPQFIFQYYEEEERQRGNFPDRFSGHQFPNYSSELNVNALLLGDSALYLCASSLGVTPVEPQHFGDGTRLSIL.

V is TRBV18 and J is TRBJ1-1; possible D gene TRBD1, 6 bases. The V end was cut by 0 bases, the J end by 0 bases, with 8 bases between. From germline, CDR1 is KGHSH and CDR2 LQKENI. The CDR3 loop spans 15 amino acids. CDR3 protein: CASSPPTGLNTEAFF. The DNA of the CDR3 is TGTGCCAGCTCACCACCTACAGGGTTGAACACTGAAGCTTTCTTT.

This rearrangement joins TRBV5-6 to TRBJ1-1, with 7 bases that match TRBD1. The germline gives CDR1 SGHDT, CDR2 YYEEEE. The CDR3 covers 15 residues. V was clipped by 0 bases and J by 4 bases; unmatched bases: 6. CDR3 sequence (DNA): TGTGCCAGCAGCTTGGGTCTAGGGGGCATCACTGAAGCTTTCTTT. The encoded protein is CASSLGLGGITEAFF.

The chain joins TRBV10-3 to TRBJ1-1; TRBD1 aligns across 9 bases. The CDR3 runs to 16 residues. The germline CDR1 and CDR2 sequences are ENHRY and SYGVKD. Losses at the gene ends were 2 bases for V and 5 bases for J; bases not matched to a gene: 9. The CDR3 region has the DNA TGTGCCATCAGTGAGGCTTCGACAGGGGGAACAACTGAAGCTTTCTTT. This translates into CAISEASTGGTTEAFF.

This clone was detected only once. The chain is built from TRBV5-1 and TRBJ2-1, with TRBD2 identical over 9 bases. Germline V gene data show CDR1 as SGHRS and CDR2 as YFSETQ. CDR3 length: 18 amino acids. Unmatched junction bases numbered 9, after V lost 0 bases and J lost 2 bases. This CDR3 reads CASSLGRASGTTYNEQFF. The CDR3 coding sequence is TGCGCCAGCAGCTTGGGACGGGCTAGCGGGACCACCTACAATGAGCAGTTCTTC.

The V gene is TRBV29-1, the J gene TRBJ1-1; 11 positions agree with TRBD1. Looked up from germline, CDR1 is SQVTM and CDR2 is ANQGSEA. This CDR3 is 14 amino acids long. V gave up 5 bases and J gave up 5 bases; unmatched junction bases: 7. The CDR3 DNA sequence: TGCAGCGTTCCTTCCGGACAGGGGGCAACTGAAGCTTTCTTT. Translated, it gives CSVPSGQGATEAFF.

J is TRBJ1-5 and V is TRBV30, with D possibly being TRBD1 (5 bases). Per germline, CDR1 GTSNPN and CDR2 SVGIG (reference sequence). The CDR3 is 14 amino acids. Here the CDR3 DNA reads TGTGCTTCGGACGGGGGGTTGGGAAATCAGCCCCAGCATTTT. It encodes CASDGGLGNQPQHF.

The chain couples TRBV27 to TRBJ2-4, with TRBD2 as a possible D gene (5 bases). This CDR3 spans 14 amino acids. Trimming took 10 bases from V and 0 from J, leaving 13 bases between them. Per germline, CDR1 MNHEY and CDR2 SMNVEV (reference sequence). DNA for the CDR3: TGTGCCATTAACTCGGGGATAGCCAAAAACATTCAGTACTTC. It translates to CAINSGIAKNIQYF.

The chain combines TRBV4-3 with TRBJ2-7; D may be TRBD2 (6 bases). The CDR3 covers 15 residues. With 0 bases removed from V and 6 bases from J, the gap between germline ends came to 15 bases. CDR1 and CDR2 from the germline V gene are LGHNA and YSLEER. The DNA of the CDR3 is TGCGCCAGCAGCCAAGATGGGACTCTAGGACGCGAGCAGTACTTC. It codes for CASSQDGTLGREQYF.

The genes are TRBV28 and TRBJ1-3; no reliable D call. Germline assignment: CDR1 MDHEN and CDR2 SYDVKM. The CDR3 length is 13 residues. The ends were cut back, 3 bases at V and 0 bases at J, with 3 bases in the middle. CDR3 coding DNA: TGTGCCAGCAGTTTCATCTCTGGAAACACCATATATTTT. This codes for CASSFISGNTIYF.

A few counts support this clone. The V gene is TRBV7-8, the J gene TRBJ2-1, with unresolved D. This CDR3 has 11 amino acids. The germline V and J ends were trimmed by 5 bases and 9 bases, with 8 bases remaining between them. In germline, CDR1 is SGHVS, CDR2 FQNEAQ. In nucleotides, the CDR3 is TGTGCCAGCAGCCGACGGGTTGAGCAGTTCTTC. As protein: CASSRRVEQFF.

The DNA of the CDR3 is TGTGCCAGCAGATCTACTAGCGTATCCGGGGAGCTGTTTTTT. Its translation is CASRSTSVSGELFF. The chain combines TRBV3-1 (or the pseudogene TRBV3-2) with TRBJ2-2; 7 nucleotides match TRBD2. Trimming cost V 6 bases and J 6 bases; bases outside gene matches: 7. Germline loops: CDR1 LGHDT, CDR2 YNNKEL (reference sequence). This CDR3 spans 14 amino acids.

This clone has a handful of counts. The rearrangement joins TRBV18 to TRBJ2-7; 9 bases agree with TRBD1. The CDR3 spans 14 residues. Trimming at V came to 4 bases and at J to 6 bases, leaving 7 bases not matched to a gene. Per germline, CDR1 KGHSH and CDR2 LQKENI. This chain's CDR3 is CASSLKQGASEQYF. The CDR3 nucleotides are TGTGCCAGCTCACTGAAACAGGGGGCGAGCGAGCAGTACTTC.

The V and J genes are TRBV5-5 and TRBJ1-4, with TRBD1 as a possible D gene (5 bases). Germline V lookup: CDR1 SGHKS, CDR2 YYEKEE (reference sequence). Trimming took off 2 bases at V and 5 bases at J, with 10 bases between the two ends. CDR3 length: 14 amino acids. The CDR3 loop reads CASSLGRANEKLFF. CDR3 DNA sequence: TGTGCCAGCAGCTTAGGCAGGGCCAATGAAAAACTGTTTTTT.

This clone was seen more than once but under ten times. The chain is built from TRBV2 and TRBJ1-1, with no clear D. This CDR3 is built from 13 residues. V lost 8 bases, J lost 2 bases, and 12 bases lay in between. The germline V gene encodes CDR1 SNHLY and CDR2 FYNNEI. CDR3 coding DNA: TGTGCCAGCCTGGCGGGCCCCAACACTGAAGCTTTCTTT. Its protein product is CASLAGPNTEAFF.

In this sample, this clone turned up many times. The CDR3 loop is CASSPWGSGPSYEQYF. DNA for the CDR3: TGTGCCAGCAGTCCGTGGGGTAGCGGGCCCTCCTACGAGCAGTACTTC. J is TRBJ2-7 and V is TRBV27; TRBD2 matches at 7 bases. CDR1 and CDR2 (germline): MNHEY, SMNVEV (reference sequence). The CDR3 consists of 16 residues. Losses at the gene ends were 5 bases for V and 0 bases for J; bases not matched to a gene: 10.